This entry lists 6 T cell receptor beta chains sequenced from one sample in a study of response to subunit inactivated influenza vaccine. TCRdb reprocessed the RT-PCR reads via MiXCR and lists one record per CDR3 protein. This sample carries about 500,000 distinct CDR3 sequences, approximately 15% of them seen once, and the ten largest clones take 2.5% to 3.5%. The sequenced sample was CD4+ T cells sorted from PBMCs, obtained roughly 24 months after vaccination. The source of these receptors is a man aged 45-69 years who received an inactivated influenza vaccine.

This clonotype showed up just a few times. The V call is TRBV6-1, the J call TRBJ2-3; tentatively, D is TRBD1 or TRBD2 (5 bases each). Deletions cut 6 bases from V and 3 bases from J, with 13 bases between. The CDR3 sequence is 14 residues long. The V gene's germline CDR1 is MNHNS and CDR2 SASEGT. CDR3 bases: TGTGCCAGCAGCTGGGACCCCTGGACAGATACGCAGTATTTT. It yields the protein CASSWDPWTDTQYF.

This clonotype was seen a few times. The chain employs TRBV24-1 and TRBJ2-7; unclear D gene. V shed 10 bases and J shed 6 bases, with 15 bases lying between them. Germline CDR1 is KGHDR and CDR2 is SFDVKD. The CDR3 covers 12 residues. CDR3 loop: CATAGPGGEQYF. CDR3 in DNA: TGTGCCACAGCAGGCCCAGGCGGCGAGCAGTACTTC.

This clonotype has just a few counts. The chain has TRBV6-5 and TRBJ2-5, with D possibly TRBD1 on 6 matching bases. The CDR3 loop spans 14 amino acids. Trimming removed 6 bases at V and 2 bases at J, with 13 bases between. The germline gives CDR1 MNHEY, CDR2 SVGAGI. In nucleotides, the CDR3 is TGTGCCAGCAGCTATACAGGGTTTCAAGAGACCCAGTACTTC. It is translated as CASSYTGFQETQYF.

J is TRBJ2-3 and V is TRBV7-2, with a tentative D call TRBD1 (6 bases). The CDR3 is 14 residues long. CDR1 SGHTA and CDR2 FQGNSA come from the germline V gene. Trimming shortened V by 5 bases and J by 7 bases, and 16 bases separated the two germline ends. In DNA form, the CDR3 reads TGTGCCAGCAGCCCTCTACTAGACAGGAATACGCAGTATTTT. It specifies CASSPLLDRNTQYF.

The sample holds many counts of this clonotype. The J gene is TRBJ2-7, the V gene TRBV10-3; TRBD2 agrees at 9 bases. Germline V gives CDR1 ENHRY, CDR2 SYGVKD. The CDR3 has 15 amino acids. V shed 6 bases, J shed 5 bases, and the junction held 11 bases outside the gene matches. The CDR3, as DNA: TGTGCCATCAGCGGTTGGCGGGAGGGCCATCACGAGCAGTACTTC. Translating gives CAISGWREGHHEQYF.

This clonotype has only a few counts. The rearrangement joins TRBV5-5 to TRBJ2-1, with D possibly TRBD2 on 5 matching bases. The CDR3 length is 12 residues. With 5 bases removed from V and 11 bases from J, the gap between germline ends came to 14 bases. Germline V CDR1 and CDR2: SGHKS, YYEKEE (reference sequence). The CDR3 nucleotides are TGTGCCAGCAGGTCGGGGTCTTTCAAGCAGTTCTTC. It encodes CASRSGSFKQFF.